The 8 T cell receptor beta chains listed next were all sequenced from one sample in a study of T cells in Graves' hyperthyroidism and ophthalmopathy. Amplification of TCR beta CDR3 regions used RNA as the template. When the TCR CDR3 underwent first-round RT-PCR, the HTBI primer set was used. TCRdb called the multiplex PCR reads again in MiXCR, with one record for every CDR3 protein. The table lists roughly 400,000 distinct CDR3 sequences, around 25% of them singletons. Sequenced: blood. The receptors were gathered from a man between 45 and 60 years old with Graves' hyperthyroidism.

This clonotype was detected only a few times. This chain joins TRBV11-3 and TRBJ2-3; a possible D gene is TRBD2 (6 bases). Germline loops: CDR1 SGHNT, CDR2 YENEEA. The CDR3 covers 15 residues. V was cut by 4 bases and J by 6 bases, with 17 bases left in between. The CDR3 loop is CASSSSGFAGDTQYF. CDR3 sequence (DNA): TGTGCCAGCAGCTCAAGCGGGTTTGCAGGTGATACGCAGTATTTT.

This clonotype has at least ten counts. V is TRBV16 and J is TRBJ2-7, with 9 bases matching TRBD1. In germline, CDR1 is KGHSY, CDR2 FQNENV. CDR3 length: 15 amino acids. Trimming cost V 0 bases and J 6 bases; bases outside gene matches: 6. CDR3 in amino acids: CASSQSRGQGTEQYF. The CDR3, as DNA: TGTGCCAGCAGCCAATCTAGGGGACAGGGAACCGAGCAGTACTTC.

The chain has TRBV27 and TRBJ1-5, with D possibly matching TRBD1 (5 bases). CDR1 MNHEY and CDR2 SMNVEV come from the germline V gene (reference sequence). The CDR3 length is 14 residues. V shed 3 bases and J shed 5 bases, with 11 bases lying between them. This CDR3 is CASSFSSGDQPQHF. The CDR3 DNA reads as TGTGCCAGCAGTTTCAGCTCGGGGGATCAGCCCCAGCATTTT.

Turning to this clonotype: Since a much larger clone is just one base distant, this may be a read error. The rearrangement joins TRBV12-3 or TRBV12-4 to TRBJ1-1, with 7 positions matching TRBD1. The CDR3 is made up of 15 amino acids. After removal of 5 bases from V and 1 base from J, the junction contained 7 bases not matched to a gene. The CDR3 is CASSPFDRENTEAFF. In nucleotides, the CDR3 is TGTGCCAGCAGTCCATTTGACAGGGAGAACACTGAAGCTTTCTTT.

This chain links TRBV3-1 with TRBJ2-3; perhaps TRBD2 as D (6 bases). The CDR3 is 14 residues long. CDR1 and CDR2 (germline): LGHDT, YNNKEL (reference sequence). Trimming took off 6 bases at V and 12 bases at J, with 22 bases between the two ends. The CDR3 coding sequence is TGTGCCAGCAGTCGGGACTTTCGTGACACCGAACAGTATTTT. This sequence encodes CASSRDFRDTEQYF.

V and J are TRBV4-3 and TRBJ2-7; D is unresolved. The CDR3 is 15 amino acids. V was clipped by 6 bases and J by 0 bases, with 15 bases between them. CDR1 is LGHNA, CDR2 YSLEER, per germline. The CDR3 sequence is CASRIRIASSYEQYF. Written as DNA, the CDR3 is TGCGCCAGCAGAATTCGGATCGCTAGCTCCTACGAGCAGTACTTC.

The rearrangement joins TRBV19 to TRBJ1-1, with no clear D. The CDR3 consists of 16 residues. The V and J ends lost 3 bases and 1 base respectively, with 15 bases between them. Per the germline V gene, CDR1 is LNHDA and CDR2 is SQIVND (reference sequence). The CDR3 sequence is CASSIVLSTPNTEAFF. CDR3 nucleotides: TGTGCCAGTAGTATCGTCCTTTCGACCCCGAACACTGAAGCTTTCTTT.

In this sample, this clonotype turned up many times. This chain links TRBV5-1 with TRBJ2-3; tentatively, D is TRBD2 (5 bases). V lost 5 bases and J lost 1, with 8 bases in between. This CDR3 region has 13 residues. The germline V gene encodes CDR1 SGHRS and CDR2 YFSETQ. The chain's CDR3 is CASSDSGTDTQYF. The DNA for the CDR3 is TGCGCCAGCAGTGATAGCGGCACAGATACGCAGTATTTT.